Listed below are T cell receptor beta chains from one sample, sequenced in a study of blood T cell repertoires in COVID-19. Generated by immunoSEQ multiplex PCR, the TCRdb table keeps only in-frame clones and is missing some. The sample lists a few hundred thousand clones, over 75% seen once, with about 1.6% in the top ten. The source material was PBMCs or T cells enriched from blood (not recorded which). These receptors were obtained from a man aged 40-55 years who had recovered from COVID-19. CDR3s include the opening cysteine and the closing phenylalanine or tryptophan. Fields, in order: D gene, clone size, V gene, J gene, CDR3 protein, CDR3 DNA. The D gene is left open where the match is weak. Only part of the rows carry a size: once, few, many, or a class if the clone is expanded.

D gene: .
clone size: .
V gene: TRBV5-1
J gene: TRBJ1-3
CDR3 protein: CASSPGGGSGYTIYF
CDR3 DNA: TGCGCCAGCAGCCCGGGGGGGGGCTCTGGCTACACCATATATTTT

D gene: .
clone size: once
V gene: TRBV11-2
J gene: TRBJ2-2
CDR3 protein: CASSVGTAGTGELFF
CDR3 DNA: TGTGCCAGCAGCGTCGGGACTGCCGGCACCGGGGAGCTGTTTTTT

D gene: .
clone size: .
V gene: TRBV7-9
J gene: TRBJ1-5
CDR3 protein: CASSSSGSNQPQHF
CDR3 DNA: TGTGCCAGCAGCTCCTCAGGGTCGAATCAGCCCCAGCATTTT

D gene: TRBD2
clone size: .
V gene: TRBV9
J gene: TRBJ2-3
CDR3 protein: CASSESGRATDTQYF
CDR3 DNA: TGTGCCAGCAGCGAAAGCGGGAGGGCCACAGATACGCAGTATTTT

D gene: TRBD1
clone size: .
V gene: TRBV7-9
J gene: TRBJ2-7
CDR3 protein: CASSWDRGYEQYF
CDR3 DNA: TGTGCCAGCAGCTGGGACAGGGGGTACGAGCAGTACTTC

D gene: .
clone size: .
V gene: TRBV30
J gene: TRBJ2-3
CDR3 protein: CAWSLTGLSTDTQYF
CDR3 DNA: TGTGCCTGGAGTCTTACAGGGTTGAGCACAGATACGCAGTATTTT

D gene: TRBD1
clone size: .
V gene: TRBV7-2
J gene: TRBJ2-1
CDR3 protein: CASSLSGQDIYNEQFF
CDR3 DNA: TGTGCCAGCAGCTTATCAGGACAGGATATCTACAATGAGCAGTTCTTC

D gene: TRBD1
clone size: .
V gene: TRBV27
J gene: TRBJ1-5
CDR3 protein: CASSAWTGEHQPQHF
CDR3 DNA: TGTGCCAGCAGTGCCTGGACAGGGGAGCATCAGCCCCAGCATTTT

D gene: .
clone size: .
V gene: TRBV20-1
J gene: TRBJ2-1
CDR3 protein: CSARDLNEQFF
CDR3 DNA: TGCAGTGCCCGAGATCTCAATGAGCAGTTCTTC

D gene: .
clone size: once
V gene: TRBV29-1
J gene: TRBJ2-3
CDR3 protein: CSVTTGSTDTQYF
CDR3 DNA: TGCAGCGTGACCACAGGGAGCACAGATACGCAGTATTTT

D gene: .
clone size: .
V gene: TRBV5-5
J gene: TRBJ2-3
CDR3 protein: CASSLTDTQYF
CDR3 DNA: TGTGCCAGCAGCCTCACAGATACGCAGTATTTT

D gene: .
clone size: .
V gene: TRBV27
J gene: TRBJ1-1
CDR3 protein: CASSLILGRTEAFF
CDR3 DNA: TGTGCCAGCAGTTTAATCTTAGGGAGGACTGAAGCTTTCTTT

D gene: TRBD1
clone size: .
V gene: TRBV30
J gene: TRBJ1-1
CDR3 protein: CAWRGGQVGTEAFF
CDR3 DNA: TGTGCCTGGCGCGGGGGACAGGTAGGAACTGAAGCTTTCTTT

D gene: TRBD1
clone size: .
V gene: TRBV28
J gene: TRBJ1-5
CDR3 protein: CASSLGQGYRQPQHF
CDR3 DNA: TGTGCCAGCAGTCTAGGACAGGGGTATCGTCAGCCCCAGCATTTT

D gene: .
clone size: .
V gene: TRBV3-1/TRBV3-2
J gene: TRBJ1-5
CDR3 protein: CASSQGRHSNQPQHF
CDR3 DNA: TGTGCCAGCAGCCAAGGGCGGCATAGCAATCAGCCCCAGCATTTT

D gene: .
clone size: .
V gene: TRBV28
J gene: TRBJ2-1
CDR3 protein: CASSLLRQGSYNEQFF
CDR3 DNA: TGTGCCAGCAGTCTTCTTCGGCAGGGCTCCTACAATGAGCAGTTCTTC

D gene: TRBD1
clone size: .
V gene: TRBV6-5
J gene: TRBJ1-1
CDR3 protein: CASTPTGDATEAFF
CDR3 DNA: TGTGCCAGCACCCCAACAGGGGATGCCACTGAAGCTTTCTTT

D gene: .
clone size: .
V gene: TRBV5-4
J gene: TRBJ1-6
CDR3 protein: CASSLDQGNNSPLHF
CDR3 DNA: TGTGCCAGCAGCTTGGATCAGGGTAACAATTCACCCCTCCACTTT

D gene: TRBD1
clone size: once
V gene: TRBV28
J gene: TRBJ2-3
CDR3 protein: CASSPRDREIDTQYF
CDR3 DNA: TGTGCCAGCAGCCCCCGGGACAGGGAGATAGATACGCAGTATTTT

D gene: TRBD2
clone size: .
V gene: TRBV19
J gene: TRBJ2-1
CDR3 protein: CASSAGGLIHQFF
CDR3 DNA: TGTGCCAGTAGTGCGGGAGGGCTTATCCACCAGTTCTTC

D gene: .
clone size: .
V gene: TRBV19
J gene: TRBJ1-1
CDR3 protein: CASSIGPEDTEAFF
CDR3 DNA: TGTGCCAGTAGTATAGGCCCAGAGGACACTGAAGCTTTCTTT

D gene: .
clone size: .
V gene: TRBV19
J gene: TRBJ1-4
CDR3 protein: CASSTPMGTSRWATNEKLFF
CDR3 DNA: TGTGCCAGTAGTACCCCCATGGGGACATCTCGGTGGGCAACTAATGAAAAACTGTTTTTT

D gene: .
clone size: .
V gene: TRBV27
J gene: TRBJ1-4
CDR3 protein: CASSPPPGGEKLFF
CDR3 DNA: TGTGCCAGCAGTCCGCCTCCGGGAGGGGAAAAACTGTTTTTT

D gene: .
clone size: .
V gene: TRBV27
J gene: TRBJ1-4
CDR3 protein: CASSYGIGEKLFF
CDR3 DNA: TGTGCCAGCAGTTACGGGATTGGAGAAAAACTGTTTTTT

D gene: TRBD2
clone size: .
V gene: TRBV6-5
J gene: TRBJ2-7
CDR3 protein: CASSYPGLAGSYEQYF
CDR3 DNA: TGTGCCAGCAGTTACCCGGGACTAGCGGGGTCCTACGAGCAGTACTTC

D gene: .
clone size: .
V gene: TRBV29-1
J gene: TRBJ2-2
CDR3 protein: CSATRGGAGELFF
CDR3 DNA: TGCAGCGCTACGAGGGGGGGGGCCGGGGAGCTGTTTTTT

D gene: .
clone size: .
V gene: TRBV4-2
J gene: TRBJ1-5
CDR3 protein: CASSQFRREDQPQHF
CDR3 DNA: TGTGCCAGCAGCCAATTTCGCAGGGAGGATCAGCCCCAGCATTTT

D gene: .
clone size: .
V gene: TRBV5-6
J gene: TRBJ1-5
CDR3 protein: CASSLGRNQPQHF
CDR3 DNA: TGTGCCAGCAGCTTGGGGCGGAACCAGCCCCAGCATTTT

D gene: .
clone size: .
V gene: TRBV6-1
J gene: TRBJ1-3
CDR3 protein: CASSGDRYPSGNTIYF
CDR3 DNA: TGTGCCAGCAGTGGAGACAGGTACCCCTCTGGAAACACCATATATTTT